Shown below are 2 T cell receptor beta chains from a single sample sequenced in a study of T cells in Graves' hyperthyroidism and ophthalmopathy. RNA transcripts provided the source from which TCR beta CDR3 regions were amplified. In the first-round RT-PCR of the TCR CDR3, the HTBI primer set was used. One entry per CDR3 protein, called by TCRdb with MiXCR from the multiplex PCR reads. The data hold under 700,000 distinct CDR3 sequences, with roughly 46% observed a single time. Sequencing was performed on peripheral blood or thyroid tissue (not recorded which). The receptors originated from a woman in her late teens or twenties with Graves' hyperthyroidism.

The J gene is TRBJ1-4, the V gene TRBV7-2; no reliable D call. The CDR3 totals 15 residues. Germline-derived CDR1 and CDR2 are SGHTA and FQGNSA. With 4 bases removed from V and 7 bases from J, the gap between germline ends came to 16 bases. CDR3 DNA sequence: TGTGCCAGCAGCTCAGGTGGACTAGCGGGTGAAAAACTGTTTTTT. Protein product: CASSSGGLAGEKLFF.

V gene TRBV19 combines with J gene TRBJ2-2; D is unclear. This CDR3 spans 17 amino acids. V was trimmed by 9 bases and J by 0 bases, leaving 20 bases between them. The germline CDR1 and CDR2 sequences are LNHDA and SQIVND (reference sequence). The CDR3 nucleotides read TGTGCCAGCAGCCAAGTAAGTGGCAGGCCGAACACCGGGGAGCTGTTTTTT. Protein product: CASSQVSGRPNTGELFF.